This T cell receptor beta chain was obtained from a study of cytomegalovirus exposure and HLA in healthy donors. This clone occurred a few times. CDR1 is SEHNR, CDR2 FQNEAQ, per germline (reference sequence). The V and J ends lost 5 bases and 1 base, in that order; junction bases with no gene match: 7. This CDR3 is 15 amino acids long. Use of 60 Vbeta and 13 Jbeta primers characterized the PCR. Sequencing was performed with immunoSEQ multiplex PCR; in TCRdb, only in-frame clones are kept and a portion is missing. The sample holds 150,000 to 200,000 clones, around 81% seen once. V is TRBV7-9 and J is TRBJ1-1; 7 bases fit TRBD1. This sequence originates from a woman under 40 in good health and CMV-seropositive. Material: PBMCs. CDR3 nucleotides: TGTGCCAGCAGCGACAGGGACGGTGAGAACACTGAAGCTTTCTTT. Protein sequence: CASSDRDGENTEAFF.